Here is one T cell receptor (beta chain) with its context. The antigen is not known. The CDR3 covers 13 residues. The germline V gene encodes CDR1 SGHKS and CDR2 YYEKEE (reference sequence). V was pared by 4 bases and J by 4 bases, with 9 bases between. Clones were read by immunoSEQ multiplex PCR, and TCRdb kept only the in-frame ones, dropping some. The sample yields around 11,000 clones, about two thirds seen once. The sample is drawn from a study of T cell repertoires in urothelial bladder cancer. Study summary: Resected lesion stages: three cT0, three cTa, three cT1, three cT2+. Findings of the study overall: A single clone reached about 1.8% in benign versus up to roughly 17% in carcinoma.

The specimen sequenced was tumor-infiltrating cells from bladder cancer. The rearrangement joins TRBV5-5 to TRBJ1-3; perhaps TRBD1 as D (5 bases). The sequence derives from a human donor with a benign inflammatory bladder lesion. This CDR3 is CASSMTAGNTIYF. The DNA for the CDR3 is TGTGCCAGCAGCATGACAGCAGGAAACACCATATATTTT.